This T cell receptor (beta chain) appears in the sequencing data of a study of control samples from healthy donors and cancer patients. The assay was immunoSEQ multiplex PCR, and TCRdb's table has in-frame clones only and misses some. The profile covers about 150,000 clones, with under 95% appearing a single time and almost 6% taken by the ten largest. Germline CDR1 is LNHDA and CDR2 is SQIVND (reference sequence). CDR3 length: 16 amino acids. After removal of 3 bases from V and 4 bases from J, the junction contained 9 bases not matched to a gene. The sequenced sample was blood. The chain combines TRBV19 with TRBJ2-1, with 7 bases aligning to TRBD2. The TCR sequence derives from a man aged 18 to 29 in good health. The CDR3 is CASSITIREAYNEQFF. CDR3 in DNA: TGTGCCAGTAGTATTACGATCCGGGAGGCGTACAATGAGCAGTTCTTC.